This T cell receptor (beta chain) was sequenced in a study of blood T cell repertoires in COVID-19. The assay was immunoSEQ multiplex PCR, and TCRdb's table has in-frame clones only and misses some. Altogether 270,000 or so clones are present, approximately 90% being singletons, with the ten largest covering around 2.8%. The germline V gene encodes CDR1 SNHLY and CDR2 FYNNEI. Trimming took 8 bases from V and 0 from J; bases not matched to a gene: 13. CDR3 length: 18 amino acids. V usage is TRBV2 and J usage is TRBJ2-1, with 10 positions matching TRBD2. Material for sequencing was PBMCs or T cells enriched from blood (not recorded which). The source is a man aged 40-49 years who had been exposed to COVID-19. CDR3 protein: CASGLASGSSSSYNEQFF. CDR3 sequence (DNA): TGTGCCAGCGGACTGGCTAGCGGGAGTTCGAGCTCCTACAATGAGCAGTTCTTC.